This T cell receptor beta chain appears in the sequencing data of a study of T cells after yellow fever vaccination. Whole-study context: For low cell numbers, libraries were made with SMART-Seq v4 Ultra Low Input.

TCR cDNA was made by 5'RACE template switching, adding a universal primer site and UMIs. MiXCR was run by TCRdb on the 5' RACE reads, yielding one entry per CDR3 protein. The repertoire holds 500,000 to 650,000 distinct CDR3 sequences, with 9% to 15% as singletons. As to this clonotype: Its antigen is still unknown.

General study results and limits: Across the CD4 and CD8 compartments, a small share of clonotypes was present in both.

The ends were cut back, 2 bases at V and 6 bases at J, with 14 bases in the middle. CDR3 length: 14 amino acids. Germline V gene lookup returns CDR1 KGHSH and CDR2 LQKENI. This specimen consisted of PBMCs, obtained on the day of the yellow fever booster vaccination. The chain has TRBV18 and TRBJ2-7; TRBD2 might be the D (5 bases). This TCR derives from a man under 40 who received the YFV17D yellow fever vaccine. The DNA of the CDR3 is TGTGCCAGCTCACCAGGATCCCTCAGCGGCGAGCAGTACTTC. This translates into CASSPGSLSGEQYF.